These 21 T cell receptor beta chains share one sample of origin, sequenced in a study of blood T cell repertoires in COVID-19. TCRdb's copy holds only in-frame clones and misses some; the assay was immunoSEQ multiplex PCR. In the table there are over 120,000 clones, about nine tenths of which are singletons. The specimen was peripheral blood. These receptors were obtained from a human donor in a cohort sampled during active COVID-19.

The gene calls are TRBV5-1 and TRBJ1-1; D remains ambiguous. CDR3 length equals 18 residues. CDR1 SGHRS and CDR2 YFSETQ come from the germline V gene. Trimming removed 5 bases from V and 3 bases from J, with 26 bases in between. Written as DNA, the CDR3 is TGCGCCAGCAGGATACTGAAGGGTGGGTTACACGGGGACACTGAAGCTTTCTTT. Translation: CASRILKGGLHGDTEAFF. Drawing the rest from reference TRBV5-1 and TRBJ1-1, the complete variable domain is KAGVTQTPRYLIKTRGQQVTLSCSPISGHRSVSWYQQTPGQGLQFLFEYFSETQRNKGNFPGRFSGRQFSNSRSEMNVSTLELGDSALYLCASRILKGGLHGDTEAFFGQGTRLTVV.

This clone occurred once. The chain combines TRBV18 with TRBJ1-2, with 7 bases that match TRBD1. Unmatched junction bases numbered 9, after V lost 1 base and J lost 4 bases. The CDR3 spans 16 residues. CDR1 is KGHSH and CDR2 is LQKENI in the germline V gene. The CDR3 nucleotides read TGTGCCAGCTCACCACTGCAGACAGGGCCCCCCTATGGCTACACCTTC. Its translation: CASSPLQTGPPYGYTF.

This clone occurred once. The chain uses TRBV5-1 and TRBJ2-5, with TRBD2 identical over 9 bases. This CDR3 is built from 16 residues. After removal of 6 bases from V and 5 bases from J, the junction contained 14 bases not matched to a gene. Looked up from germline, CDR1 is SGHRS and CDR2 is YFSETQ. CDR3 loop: CASTDTSAGGLETQYF. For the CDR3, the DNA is TGCGCCAGCACTGATACTAGTGCGGGGGGGCTTGAGACCCAGTACTTC.

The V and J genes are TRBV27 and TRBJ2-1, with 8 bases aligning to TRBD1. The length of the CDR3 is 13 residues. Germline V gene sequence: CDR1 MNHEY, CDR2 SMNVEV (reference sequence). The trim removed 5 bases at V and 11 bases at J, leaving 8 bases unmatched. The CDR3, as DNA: TGTGCCAGCAGTACCACCGGGACAGGAAAGCAGTTCTTC. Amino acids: CASSTTGTGKQFF.

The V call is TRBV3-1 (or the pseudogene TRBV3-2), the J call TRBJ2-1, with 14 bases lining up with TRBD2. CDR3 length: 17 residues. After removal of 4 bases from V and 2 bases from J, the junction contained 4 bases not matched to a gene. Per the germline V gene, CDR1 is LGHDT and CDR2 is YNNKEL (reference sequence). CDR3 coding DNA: TGTGCCAGCAGCCCCTGGACTAGCGGGGGGACCTACAATGAGCAGTTCTTC. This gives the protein CASSPWTSGGTYNEQFF.

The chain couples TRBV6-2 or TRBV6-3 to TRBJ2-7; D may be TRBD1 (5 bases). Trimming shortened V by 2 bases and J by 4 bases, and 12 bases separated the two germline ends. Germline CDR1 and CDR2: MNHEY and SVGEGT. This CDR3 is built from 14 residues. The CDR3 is CASSYGAAGYEQYF. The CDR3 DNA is TGTGCCAGCAGTTACGGGGCAGCAGGATACGAGCAGTACTTC.

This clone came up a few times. CDR3 amino acids: CASSLVAGDGYTF. CDR3 DNA: TGCGCCAGCAGCTTGGTAGCCGGGGATGGCTACACCTTC. This chain joins TRBV5-1 and TRBJ1-2; the D is unclear. Per germline, CDR1 SGHRS and CDR2 YFSETQ. The CDR3 contains 13 residues. V gave up 0 bases and J gave up 6 bases, with 9 bases separating them.

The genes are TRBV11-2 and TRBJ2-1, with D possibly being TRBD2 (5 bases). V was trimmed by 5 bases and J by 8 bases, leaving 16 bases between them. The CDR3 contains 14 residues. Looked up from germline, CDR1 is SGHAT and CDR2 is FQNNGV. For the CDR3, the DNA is TGTGCCAGCAGCGTGGTTTACGGGGTCGATGAGCAGTTCTTC. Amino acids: CASSVVYGVDEQFF.

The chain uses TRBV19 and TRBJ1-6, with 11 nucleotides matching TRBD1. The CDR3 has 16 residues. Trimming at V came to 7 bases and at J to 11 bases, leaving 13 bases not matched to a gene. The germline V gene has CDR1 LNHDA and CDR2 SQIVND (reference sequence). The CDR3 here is CASTADGTGGVAPLHF. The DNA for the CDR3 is TGTGCCAGTACCGCCGATGGGACAGGGGGAGTAGCACCCCTCCACTTT.

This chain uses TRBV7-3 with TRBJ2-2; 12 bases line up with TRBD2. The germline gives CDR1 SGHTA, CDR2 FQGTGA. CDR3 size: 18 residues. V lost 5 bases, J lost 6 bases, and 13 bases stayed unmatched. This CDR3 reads CASSLLPLAGGPAGELFF. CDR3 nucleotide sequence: TGTGCCAGCAGCCTCCTCCCCCTAGCGGGGGGGCCCGCCGGGGAGCTGTTTTTT.

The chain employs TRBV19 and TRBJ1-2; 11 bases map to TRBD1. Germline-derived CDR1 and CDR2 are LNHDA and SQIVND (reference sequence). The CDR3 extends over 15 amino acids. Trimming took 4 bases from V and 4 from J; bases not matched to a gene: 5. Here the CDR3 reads CASSSGQGASYGYTF. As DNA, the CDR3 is TGTGCCAGTAGTAGCGGACAGGGGGCAAGCTATGGCTACACCTTC.

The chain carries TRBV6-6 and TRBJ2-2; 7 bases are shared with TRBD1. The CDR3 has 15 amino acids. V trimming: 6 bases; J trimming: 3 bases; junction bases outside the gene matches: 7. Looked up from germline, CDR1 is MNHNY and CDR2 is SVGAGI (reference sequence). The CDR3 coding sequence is TGTGCCAGCAGACACGACAGGGATTACACCGGGGAGCTGTTTTTT. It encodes CASRHDRDYTGELFF.

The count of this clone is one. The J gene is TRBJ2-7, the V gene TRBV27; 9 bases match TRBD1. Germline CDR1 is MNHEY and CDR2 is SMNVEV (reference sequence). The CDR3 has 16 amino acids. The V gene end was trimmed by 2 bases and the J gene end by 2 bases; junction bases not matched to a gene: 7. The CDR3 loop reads CASSLRAGTGPYEQYF. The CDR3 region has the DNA TGTGCCAGCAGTTTACGCGCCGGGACAGGGCCCTACGAGCAGTACTTC.

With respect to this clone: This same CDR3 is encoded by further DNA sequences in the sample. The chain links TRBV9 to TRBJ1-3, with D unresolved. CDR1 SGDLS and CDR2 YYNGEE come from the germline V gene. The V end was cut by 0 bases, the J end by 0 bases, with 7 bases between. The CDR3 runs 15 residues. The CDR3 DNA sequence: TGTGCCAGCAGCGTAGGGAGAGGCTCTGGAAACACCATATATTTT. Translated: CASSVGRGSGNTIYF.

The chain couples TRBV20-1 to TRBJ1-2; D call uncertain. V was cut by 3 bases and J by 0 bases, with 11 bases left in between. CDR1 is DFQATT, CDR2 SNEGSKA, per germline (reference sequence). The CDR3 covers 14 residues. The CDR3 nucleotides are TGCAGTGCTAGTTCGGCGGGGACTAACTATGGCTACACCTTC. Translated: CSASSAGTNYGYTF.

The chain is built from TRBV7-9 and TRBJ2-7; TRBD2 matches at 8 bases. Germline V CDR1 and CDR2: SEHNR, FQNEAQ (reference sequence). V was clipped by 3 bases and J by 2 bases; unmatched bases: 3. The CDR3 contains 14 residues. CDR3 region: CASSFAGGAYEQYF. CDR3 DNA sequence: TGTGCCAGCAGCTTTGCGGGGGGCGCCTACGAGCAGTACTTC.

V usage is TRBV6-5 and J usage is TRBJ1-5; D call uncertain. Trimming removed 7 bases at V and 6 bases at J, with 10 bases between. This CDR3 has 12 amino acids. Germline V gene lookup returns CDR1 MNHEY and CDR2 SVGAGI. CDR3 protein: CASTRYGQPQHF. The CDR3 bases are TGTGCCAGCACTCGGTATGGTCAGCCCCAGCATTTT.

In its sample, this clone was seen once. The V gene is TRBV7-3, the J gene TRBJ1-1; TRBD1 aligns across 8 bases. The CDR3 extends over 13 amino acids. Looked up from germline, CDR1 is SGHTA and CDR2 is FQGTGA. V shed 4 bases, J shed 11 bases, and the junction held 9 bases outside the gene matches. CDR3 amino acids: CASSSDRGARAFF. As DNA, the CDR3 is TGTGCCAGCAGCTCAGACAGGGGCGCAAGGGCTTTCTTT. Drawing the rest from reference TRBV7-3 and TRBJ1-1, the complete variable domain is GAGVSQTPSNKVTEKGKYVELRCDPISGHTALYWYRQSLGQGPEFLIYFQGTGAADDSGLPNDRFFAVRPEGSVSTLKIQRTERGDSAVYLCASSSDRGARAFFGQGTRLTVV.

As DNA, the CDR3 is TGTGCCAGTAGCGGACAGGTATCGAACACCGGGGAGCTGTTTTTT. This translates into CASSGQVSNTGELFF. This sequence joins TRBV19 and TRBJ2-2; 7 bases align to TRBD1. This CDR3 is 15 amino acids long. The V segment lost 6 bases and the J segment 0 bases; nucleotides outside the gene matches: 4. Looked up from germline, CDR1 is LNHDA and CDR2 is SQIVND (reference sequence).

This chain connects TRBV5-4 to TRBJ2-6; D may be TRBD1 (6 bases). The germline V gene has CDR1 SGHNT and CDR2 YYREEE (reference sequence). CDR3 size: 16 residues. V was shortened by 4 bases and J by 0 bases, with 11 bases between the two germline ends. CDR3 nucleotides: TGTGCCAGCAGCGCGAACAGGGACTCTGGGGCCAACGTCCTGACTTTC. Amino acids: CASSANRDSGANVLTF. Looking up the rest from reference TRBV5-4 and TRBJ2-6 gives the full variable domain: ETGVTQSPTHLIKTRGQQVTLRCSSQSGHNTVSWYQQALGQGPQFIFQYYREEENGRGNFPPRFSGLQFPNYSSELNVNALELDDSALYLCASSANRDSGANVLTFGAGSRLTVL.

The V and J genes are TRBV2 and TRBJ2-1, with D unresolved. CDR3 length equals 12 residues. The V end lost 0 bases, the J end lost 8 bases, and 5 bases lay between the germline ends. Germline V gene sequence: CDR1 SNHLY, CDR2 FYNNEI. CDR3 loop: CASSEAFDEQFF. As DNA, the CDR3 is TGTGCCAGCAGTGAAGCCTTTGATGAGCAGTTCTTC.